Presented here are 9 T cell receptor beta chains from one specimen sequenced in a study of blood T cell repertoires in COVID-19. Clones were read by immunoSEQ multiplex PCR, and TCRdb kept only the in-frame ones, dropping some. The sample yields about 520,000 clones, 80% to 90% seen once. Sequenced: peripheral blood. The receptors here all came from a human donor in a cohort sampled during active COVID-19.

The V and J genes are TRBV7-9 and TRBJ1-5; 11 nucleotides line up with TRBD1. Germline-derived CDR1 and CDR2 are SEHNR and FQNEAQ (reference sequence). The J segment lost 0 bases and the V segment lost 1 base, leaving 8 bases of the junction unmatched. The CDR3 extends over 19 amino acids. The chain's CDR3 is CASSLVRDRGLDSNQPQHF. The CDR3 DNA follows: TGTGCCAGCAGCTTAGTCCGGGACAGGGGGTTAGATAGCAATCAGCCCCAGCATTTT.

The J gene is TRBJ2-5, the V gene TRBV12-3 or TRBV12-4, with TRBD1 matching 8 bases. The CDR3 totals 13 residues. Trimming at V came to 4 bases and at J to 4 bases, leaving 2 bases not matched to a gene. The CDR3 nucleotides are TGTGCCAGCAGTTCCGGACAGGGAGAGACCCAGTACTTC. The encoded protein is CASSSGQGETQYF.

Note on this clone: One junction end does not reproduce the germline sequence, and a read error may be involved. The V gene is TRBV29-1, the J gene TRBJ1-2; a weak D match, TRBD1 (5 bases). The CDR3 covers 11 residues. Germline assignment: CDR1 SQVTM and CDR2 ANQGSEA. CDR3 residues: CAGGKNYGYTF. The CDR3 DNA is TGTGCGGGGGGTAAGAACTATGGCTACACCTTC.

This clone occurred once. The chain links TRBV30 to TRBJ2-5, with D perhaps TRBD2 (6 bases). The germline V gene encodes CDR1 GTSNPN and CDR2 SVGIG (reference sequence). The ends were cut back, 3 bases at V and 3 bases at J, with 17 bases in the middle. This CDR3 contains 15 residues. CDR3 DNA sequence: TGTGCCTGGAGCGGATACACTAGCACAAAAGAGACCCAGTACTTC. This translates into CAWSGYTSTKETQYF.

The genes are TRBV23-1 and TRBJ2-1, with 8 bases matching TRBD2. TRBV23-1 is flagged as an ORF with uncertain function. With V trimmed by 8 bases and J by 0 bases, 0 bases remained unmatched. This CDR3 spans 13 amino acids. The CDR3 is CASAGGSYNEQFF. The CDR3 DNA sequence: TGCGCCAGCGCGGGAGGCTCCTACAATGAGCAGTTCTTC.

This clone was picked up a small number of times. DNA for the CDR3: TGTGCCAGCAGCTTTAGGACAGGGGGCTACGAGCAGTACTTC. Translating gives CASSFRTGGYEQYF. This chain uses TRBV7-6 with TRBJ2-7; 10 bases are a match to TRBD1. Looked up from germline, CDR1 is SGHVS and CDR2 is FNYEAQ. Germline trimming cut 3 bases from V and 3 bases from J; bases unmatched to any gene: 2. The CDR3 loop spans 14 amino acids.

The CDR3 DNA reads as TGTGCCAGTAGTATAGATCGTCTGAGGGAACGCACAGATACGCAGTATTTT. Its protein product is CASSIDRLRERTDTQYF. V is TRBV19 and J is TRBJ2-3; D is possibly TRBD2 (5 bases). The CDR3 consists of 17 residues. The V end was cut by 0 bases, the J end by 1 base, with 14 bases between. The germline V gene encodes CDR1 LNHDA and CDR2 SQIVND (reference sequence).

This clone was recorded once. This chain joins TRBV27 and TRBJ2-7, with 8 bases fitting TRBD2. The junction had 11 bases not matched to a gene; V was cut back by 8 bases and J by 5 bases. CDR1 and CDR2 (germline): MNHEY, SMNVEV (reference sequence). There are 14 residues in the CDR3. CDR3 nucleotides: TGTGCCAGCCGCCCCCGGCCGGGAGGGGACGAGCAGTACTTC. Translating gives CASRPRPGGDEQYF.

The V call is TRBV7-7, the J call TRBJ2-2; TRBD2 matches at 8 bases. Germline V gene data show CDR1 as SSHAT and CDR2 as FNYEAQ (reference sequence). This CDR3 spans 13 amino acids. With 11 bases clipped from V and 0 bases from J, the junction kept 2 bases outside the gene matches. The CDR3 loop is CALTSANTGELFF. CDR3 nucleotides: TGTGCCCTGACTAGCGCGAACACCGGGGAGCTGTTTTTT.